The rows below give T cell receptor beta chains drawn from one sample of a study of siplizumab effects on memory and regulatory T cells. Repertoires were generated with immunoSEQ multiplex PCR, while TCRdb's copy carries only in-frame clones and drops some. The profile covers some 97,000 clones, with 75% to 95% appearing a single time and roughly 2.7% taken by the ten largest. Sequenced material: CD4+ T cells sorted from blood. These receptor sequences come from a human donor in good health. Some clones in this sample may be carry-over from other donors' samples. CDR3s include the opening cysteine and the closing phenylalanine or tryptophan. Each record gives: clone size, J gene, D gene, V gene, CDR3 protein, CDR3 DNA. The D gene is left open where the match is weak. Rows give clone size only sometimes, using once, few, many, or a class for an expanded clone.

abundance: -; j_gene: TRBJ2-4; d_gene: TRBD1; v_gene: TRBV7-2; CDR3aa: CASSPRTGRDIQYF; CDR3nt: TGTGCCAGCAGCCCACGGACAGGGCGGGACATTCAGTACTTC
abundance: -; j_gene: TRBJ1-3; d_gene: TRBD1; v_gene: TRBV11-2; CDR3aa: CASSLRDRALSGNTIYF; CDR3nt: TGTGCCAGCAGCTTAAGGGACAGGGCTCTATCTGGAAACACCATATATTTT
abundance: -; j_gene: TRBJ2-1; d_gene: TRBD2; v_gene: TRBV11-2; CDR3aa: CASSLFVTSVYNEQFF; CDR3nt: TGTGCCAGCAGCTTATTCGTGACTAGCGTCTACAATGAGCAGTTCTTC
abundance: once; j_gene: TRBJ2-7; d_gene: TRBD2; v_gene: TRBV7-8; CDR3aa: CASSSGTSGRRAYEQYF; CDR3nt: TGTGCCAGCAGCTCCGGGACTAGCGGGAGACGAGCCTACGAGCAGTACTTC
abundance: -; j_gene: TRBJ2-7; d_gene: -; v_gene: TRBV29-1; CDR3aa: CSVERHSGYEQYF; CDR3nt: TGCAGCGTTGAGCGGCATAGCGGCTACGAGCAGTACTTC
abundance: -; j_gene: TRBJ2-7; d_gene: -; v_gene: TRBV28; CDR3aa: CASSNRGGSHEQYF; CDR3nt: TGTGCCAGCAGTAACAGGGGGGGTTCGCACGAGCAGTACTTC
abundance: -; j_gene: TRBJ1-2; d_gene: TRBD1; v_gene: TRBV6-5; CDR3aa: CASSWDRDSPYGYTF; CDR3nt: TGTGCCAGCAGTTGGGACCGGGACAGCCCCTATGGCTACACCTTC
abundance: -; j_gene: TRBJ1-4; d_gene: -; v_gene: TRBV5-8; CDR3aa: CASTLGPGALFF; CDR3nt: TGTGCCAGCACCCTTGGTCCAGGGGCACTGTTTTTT
abundance: -; j_gene: TRBJ2-7; d_gene: -; v_gene: TRBV11-2; CDR3aa: CASSLEVAQQYF; CDR3nt: TGTGCCAGCAGCTTAGAGGTGGCCCAGCAGTACTTC
abundance: -; j_gene: TRBJ2-1; d_gene: -; v_gene: TRBV2; CDR3aa: CASSTTQAGDEQFF; CDR3nt: TGTGCCAGCAGTACAACGCAGGCTGGCGATGAGCAGTTCTTC
abundance: -; j_gene: TRBJ2-1; d_gene: -; v_gene: TRBV5-1; CDR3aa: CASSLKQPSSYNEQFF; CDR3nt: TGCGCCAGCAGCTTGAAACAGCCCAGCTCCTACAATGAGCAGTTCTTC
abundance: -; j_gene: TRBJ2-3; d_gene: -; v_gene: TRBV28; CDR3aa: CASSSAAQYF; CDR3nt: TGTGCCAGCAGTTCCGCTGCGCAGTATTTT
abundance: -; j_gene: TRBJ2-5; d_gene: TRBD2; v_gene: TRBV10-3; CDR3aa: CAISESPPGLAGQETQYF; CDR3nt: TGTGCCATCAGTGAGTCCCCTCCGGGACTAGCGGGCCAAGAGACCCAGTACTTC
abundance: -; j_gene: TRBJ1-4; d_gene: TRBD1; v_gene: TRBV15; CDR3aa: CATSRGGTGANEKLFF; CDR3nt: TGTGCCACCAGCCGAGGGGGGACAGGCGCCAATGAAAAACTGTTTTTT
abundance: -; j_gene: TRBJ1-2; d_gene: TRBD1; v_gene: TRBV19; CDR3aa: CASTTGGNYGYTF; CDR3nt: TGTGCCAGTACGACAGGGGGCAACTATGGCTACACCTTC
abundance: -; j_gene: TRBJ2-2; d_gene: TRBD2; v_gene: TRBV7-3; CDR3aa: CASSSVAGGGELFF; CDR3nt: TGTGCCAGCAGCTCAGTGGCGGGAGGAGGGGAGCTGTTTTTT
abundance: -; j_gene: TRBJ2-7; d_gene: TRBD1; v_gene: TRBV30; CDR3aa: CAWSLGTVTYEQYF; CDR3nt: TGTGCCTGGAGTCTTGGGACAGTCACCTACGAGCAGTACTTC
abundance: -; j_gene: TRBJ1-4; d_gene: -; v_gene: TRBV28; CDR3aa: CASSLARGRGEKLFF; CDR3nt: TGTGCCAGCAGTTTAGCTCGGGGGCGCGGGGAAAAACTGTTTTTT
abundance: -; j_gene: TRBJ2-5; d_gene: -; v_gene: TRBV4-1; CDR3aa: CASSQDWGKTQYF; CDR3nt: TGCGCCAGCAGCCAAGATTGGGGGAAGACCCAGTACTTC
abundance: -; j_gene: TRBJ2-7; d_gene: -; v_gene: TRBV18; CDR3aa: CASSPISVHEQYF; CDR3nt: TGTGCCAGCTCACCCATCAGTGTGCACGAGCAGTACTTC
abundance: -; j_gene: TRBJ2-7; d_gene: -; v_gene: TRBV7-2; CDR3aa: CASSSGTPINYEQYF; CDR3nt: TGTGCCAGCAGCTCCGGGACTCCAATAAACTACGAGCAGTACTTC
abundance: -; j_gene: TRBJ1-2; d_gene: -; v_gene: TRBV7-2; CDR3aa: CASSPGGWIYGYTF; CDR3nt: TGTGCCAGCAGCCCGGGGGGGTGGATCTATGGCTACACCTTC
abundance: once; j_gene: TRBJ2-5; d_gene: TRBD2; v_gene: TRBV23-1; CDR3aa: CASSPTGTSGRKPKETQYF; CDR3nt: TGCGCCAGCAGTCCTACCGGGACTAGCGGGAGAAAACCTAAAGAGACCCAGTACTTC
abundance: -; j_gene: TRBJ2-3; d_gene: -; v_gene: TRBV12-2; CDR3aa: CASRFPLIPGLVIDTQYF; CDR3nt: TGTGCAAGTCGCTTCCCTTTGATTCCGGGACTAGTAATAGATACGCAGTATTTT
abundance: -; j_gene: TRBJ2-5; d_gene: -; v_gene: TRBV27; CDR3aa: CASSLSWSYNVGTQYF; CDR3nt: TGTGCCAGCAGTTTATCGTGGTCCTATAACGTTGGGACCCAGTACTTC
abundance: -; j_gene: TRBJ2-7; d_gene: -; v_gene: TRBV6-5; CDR3aa: CASSEGGQIYEQYF; CDR3nt: TGTGCCAGCAGTGAAGGCGGACAGATCTACGAGCAGTACTTC
abundance: -; j_gene: TRBJ2-1; d_gene: -; v_gene: TRBV14; CDR3aa: CASSQYNEQFF; CDR3nt: TGTGCCAGCAGCCAATACAATGAGCAGTTCTTC
abundance: -; j_gene: TRBJ2-1; d_gene: TRBD2; v_gene: TRBV9; CDR3aa: CATAVSGRNEQFF; CDR3nt: TGTGCCACCGCGGTTAGCGGGCGCAATGAGCAGTTCTTC
abundance: -; j_gene: TRBJ2-3; d_gene: -; v_gene: TRBV5-4; CDR3aa: CASVSGNTDTQYF; CDR3nt: TGTGCCAGCGTTTCGGGCAACACAGATACGCAGTATTTT
abundance: -; j_gene: TRBJ2-5; d_gene: -; v_gene: TRBV10-1; CDR3aa: CASSPNQETQYF; CDR3nt: TGCGCCAGCAGCCCGAACCAAGAGACCCAGTACTTC
abundance: -; j_gene: TRBJ2-5; d_gene: -; v_gene: TRBV20-1; CDR3aa: CSARTQETQYF; CDR3nt: TGCAGTGCCCGGACACAAGAGACCCAGTACTTC
abundance: -; j_gene: TRBJ2-1; d_gene: -; v_gene: TRBV6-5; CDR3aa: CASRLTGASYNEQFF; CDR3nt: TGTGCCAGCAGACTAACAGGAGCCTCCTACAATGAGCAGTTCTTC
abundance: -; j_gene: TRBJ2-1; d_gene: -; v_gene: TRBV4-1; CDR3aa: CASSHNSDEQFF; CDR3nt: TGCGCCAGCAGCCATAATAGCGATGAGCAGTTCTTC
abundance: -; j_gene: TRBJ1-5; d_gene: -; v_gene: TRBV5-1; CDR3aa: CASSLKGEINQPQHF; CDR3nt: TGCGCCAGCAGCTTGAAAGGGGAAATCAATCAGCCCCAGCATTTT
abundance: -; j_gene: TRBJ2-1; d_gene: -; v_gene: TRBV29-1; CDR3aa: CSWRVSSLGEQFF; CDR3nt: TGCAGTTGGCGGGTTTCCTCGTTAGGTGAGCAGTTCTTC
abundance: -; j_gene: TRBJ2-1; d_gene: TRBD2; v_gene: TRBV2; CDR3aa: CASSTSGPEQFF; CDR3nt: TGTGCCAGCAGCACTAGCGGGCCGGAGCAGTTCTTC
abundance: -; j_gene: TRBJ1-2; d_gene: TRBD1; v_gene: TRBV7-3; CDR3aa: CASSSGTGYESIYGYTF; CDR3nt: TGTGCCAGCAGCTCGGGGACAGGGTATGAGTCTATCTATGGCTACACCTTC
abundance: -; j_gene: TRBJ2-3; d_gene: -; v_gene: TRBV28; CDR3aa: CASSLYRATDYTISTDTQYF; CDR3nt: TGTGCCAGCAGTTTATATAGAGCGACAGACTACACTATTAGCACAGATACGCAGTATTTT
abundance: -; j_gene: TRBJ2-7; d_gene: TRBD2; v_gene: TRBV9; CDR3aa: CASSSTGTSSYEQYF; CDR3nt: TGTGCCAGCAGCTCAACCGGGACTAGCTCTTACGAGCAGTACTTC
abundance: -; j_gene: TRBJ1-1; d_gene: TRBD1; v_gene: TRBV11-2; CDR3aa: CASSLGDSSNTEAFF; CDR3nt: TGTGCCAGCAGCTTAGGGGACAGTTCGAACACTGAAGCTTTCTTT
abundance: once; j_gene: TRBJ1-4; d_gene: TRBD1; v_gene: TRBV28; CDR3aa: CASSPSGQGKEKLFF; CDR3nt: TGTGCCAGCAGCCCTAGTGGACAGGGAAAGGAAAAACTGTTTTTT
abundance: -; j_gene: TRBJ2-2; d_gene: TRBD2; v_gene: TRBV30; CDR3aa: CAWTGTSGAKGGELFF; CDR3nt: TGTGCCTGGACCGGGACTAGCGGGGCCAAGGGCGGGGAGCTGTTTTTT
abundance: -; j_gene: TRBJ2-2; d_gene: -; v_gene: TRBV4-1; CDR3aa: CASSQESGGRTGELFF; CDR3nt: TGCGCCAGCAGCCAAGAGTCCGGGGGTCGCACCGGGGAGCTGTTTTTT
abundance: -; j_gene: TRBJ2-3; d_gene: -; v_gene: TRBV19; CDR3aa: CASSVRDGADTQYF; CDR3nt: TGTGCCAGTAGTGTCCGGGACGGCGCAGATACGCAGTATTTT
abundance: -; j_gene: TRBJ1-4; d_gene: -; v_gene: TRBV10-3; CDR3aa: CAVPSFWSVYEKLFF; CDR3nt: TGTGCCGTCCCATCCTTTTGGTCGGTATATGAAAAACTGTTTTTT
abundance: -; j_gene: TRBJ2-3; d_gene: -; v_gene: TRBV29-1; CDR3aa: CSVTAGSYTDTQYF; CDR3nt: TGCAGCGTTACCGCGGGGTCTTACACAGATACGCAGTATTTT
abundance: -; j_gene: TRBJ2-1; d_gene: TRBD2; v_gene: TRBV5-1; CDR3aa: CASSLAGTSGSPNEQFF; CDR3nt: TGCGCCAGCAGCCTCGCCGGGACTAGCGGGAGCCCCAATGAGCAGTTCTTC
abundance: -; j_gene: TRBJ2-7; d_gene: -; v_gene: TRBV18; CDR3aa: CASSPQLAGTYEQYF; CDR3nt: TGTGCCAGCTCACCCCAGCTAGCAGGGACCTACGAGCAGTACTTC
abundance: -; j_gene: TRBJ2-1; d_gene: TRBD2; v_gene: TRBV5-4; CDR3aa: CASSWGLAGGPIEQFF; CDR3nt: TGTGCCAGCAGCTGGGGACTAGCGGGAGGGCCGATCGAGCAGTTCTTC
abundance: -; j_gene: TRBJ2-7; d_gene: TRBD1; v_gene: TRBV18; CDR3aa: CASSPPTGWPEQYF; CDR3nt: TGTGCCAGCTCACCACCGACAGGGTGGCCCGAGCAGTACTTC
abundance: -; j_gene: TRBJ1-1; d_gene: TRBD1; v_gene: TRBV28; CDR3aa: CASSTWTGGIAGTEAFF; CDR3nt: TGTGCCAGCAGTACCTGGACAGGGGGCATTGCGGGCACTGAAGCTTTCTTT
abundance: -; j_gene: TRBJ2-1; d_gene: TRBD1; v_gene: TRBV10-3; CDR3aa: CAISDPGTGGGNEQFF; CDR3nt: TGTGCCATCAGTGACCCCGGGACAGGGGGCGGCAATGAGCAGTTCTTC
abundance: -; j_gene: TRBJ2-1; d_gene: -; v_gene: TRBV13; CDR3aa: CASSLVNPTFNEQFF; CDR3nt: TGTGCCAGCAGCTTAGTAAATCCCACCTTTAATGAGCAGTTCTTC
abundance: once; j_gene: TRBJ2-3; d_gene: -; v_gene: TRBV15; CDR3aa: CTAGPSTDTQYF; CDR3nt: TGCACCGCCGGGCCTAGCACAGATACGCAGTATTTT
abundance: once; j_gene: TRBJ1-5; d_gene: -; v_gene: TRBV19; CDR3aa: CASSTGTVSNQPQHF; CDR3nt: TGTGCCAGTAGTACGGGGACGGTTTCGAATCAGCCCCAGCATTTT
abundance: -; j_gene: TRBJ2-5; d_gene: -; v_gene: TRBV6-5; CDR3aa: CASSSPGVETQYF; CDR3nt: TGTGCCAGCAGTAGCCCGGGGGTGGAGACCCAGTACTTC
abundance: -; j_gene: TRBJ1-1; d_gene: TRBD1; v_gene: TRBV25-1; CDR3aa: CASSRGTVNTEAFF; CDR3nt: TGTGCCAGCAGTAGGGGGACAGTGAACACTGAAGCTTTCTTT
abundance: -; j_gene: TRBJ1-1; d_gene: -; v_gene: TRBV2; CDR3aa: CASSQYAGGNTEAFF; CDR3nt: TGTGCCAGCAGCCAATACGCGGGCGGGAACACTGAAGCTTTCTTT
abundance: -; j_gene: TRBJ2-3; d_gene: -; v_gene: TRBV9; CDR3aa: CASSVERGSADTQYF; CDR3nt: TGTGCCAGCAGCGTAGAGCGTGGGAGCGCAGATACGCAGTATTTT